The 4 T cell receptor beta chains below all came from one sample that was sequenced in a study of CD8 T cells in Susac syndrome. The RNA, roughly 0.5 to 1 ug, was put through reverse transcription using random hexamers. One entry per CDR3 protein results from TCRdb running MiXCR on the immunoSEQ multiplex PCR reads. The table includes 200,000 to 300,000 distinct CDR3 sequences, roughly 93% detected once. The specimen was CD4+ T cells from PBMCs. The origin of the receptors is a human donor with multiple sclerosis.

This clonotype was seen once. The rearrangement uses TRBV15 and TRBJ2-2; D call uncertain. The CDR3 spans 13 residues. The germline V gene encodes CDR1 LNHNV and CDR2 YYDKDF (reference sequence). The germline V and J ends were trimmed by 7 bases and 0 bases, with 6 bases remaining between them. The CDR3 nucleotides are TGTGCCACCAAAGGATCGAACACCGGGGAGCTGTTTTTT. Residues: CATKGSNTGELFF.

This clonotype was seen only once. This chain uses TRBV24-1 with TRBJ2-1; 11 bases align to TRBD1. The V gene end was trimmed by 3 bases and the J gene end by 8 bases; junction bases not matched to a gene: 2. CDR3 length: 14 amino acids. Germline lookup yields CDR1 KGHDR and CDR2 SFDVKD. For the CDR3, the DNA is TGTGCCACCAGTGATCCGGGACAGGGGGATGAGCAGTTCTTC. This sequence encodes CATSDPGQGDEQFF.

This rearrangement joins TRBV19 to TRBJ2-7; D remains ambiguous. V lost 3 bases and J lost 6, with 6 bases in between. This CDR3 region has 11 residues. Germline V gives CDR1 LNHDA, CDR2 SQIVND (reference sequence). CDR3 nucleotides: TGTGCCAGTAGTATCCAAGGCGAGCAGTACTTC. This codes for CASSIQGEQYF.

A single count supports this clonotype. The V call is TRBV11-3, the J call TRBJ1-1, with 7 bases identical to TRBD1. Germline V gene sequence: CDR1 SGHNT, CDR2 YENEEA. The length of the CDR3 is 14 residues. V trimming: 1 base; J trimming: 4 bases; junction bases outside the gene matches: 3. Written as DNA, the CDR3 is TGTGCCAGCAGCTTAGGGGACAGTTCCACTGAAGCTTTCTTT. Translated: CASSLGDSSTEAFF.